This T cell receptor beta chain was documented in a study of graft-versus-host responses after intestinal transplantation. CDR3 length: 14 amino acids. V was clipped by 5 bases and J by 7 bases; unmatched bases: 8. Per germline, CDR1 SEHNR and CDR2 FQNEAQ (reference sequence). Profiled with immunoSEQ multiplex PCR; TCRdb holds only in-frame clones, not every one. The data hold about 25,000 clones, with around 95% observed a single time. Study-wide findings and caveats: Analysis identified GvH clones in recipient marrow, with some appearing first in ileum or blood. Allografts of one patient group, those with graft-donor T cell macrochimerism, had high graft-versus-host to host-versus-graft clonal ratios.

Remarks on this clone: Antigen specificity is unknown.

This TCR came from a human patient who received an intestinal transplant, so some T cells may come from the graft donor. This rearrangement joins TRBV7-9 to TRBJ2-4; 7 bases are shared with TRBD1. This material consisted of PBMCs, taken nearly 31 days after intestinal transplant. CDR3 region: CASSLTGANNIQYF. The DNA of the CDR3 is TGTGCCAGCAGCCTTACAGGGGCTAACAACATTCAGTACTTC.